These T cell receptor beta chains were read from a single sample in a study of blood T cell repertoires in COVID-19. Profiled with immunoSEQ multiplex PCR; TCRdb holds only in-frame clones, not every one. This sample has 270,000 or so clones, with approximately 90% found just once. Sequencing was carried out using peripheral blood. The receptors were sampled from a man aged 35 to 55 with acute or convalescent COVID-19. Both conserved end residues are trimmed from each CDR3. Each record gives: J gene, V gene, CDR3 protein.

TRBJ2-1 TRBV27 ASMFRTSGTADPANEQF
TRBJ2-7 TRBV30 AWSSKGGRNEQY
TRBJ1-1 TRBV2 ASSDRGIEAF
TRBJ1-3 TRBV30 AWSLGGGNTIY
TRBJ1-1 TRBV7-9 ASILGGSNTEAF
TRBJ2-2 TRBV18 ASSPLTGSGYTGELF
TRBJ2-1 TRBV12-3/TRBV12-4 ASSLRDRVEQF
TRBJ2-3 TRBV7-9 ASSLAQAGEGDTQY
TRBJ2-1 TRBV6-6 ASRGLAGGNEQF
TRBJ2-1 TRBV19 ASSIGSGASYNEQF
TRBJ1-2 TRBV27 ASRPTGKGGYT
TRBJ2-3 TRBV7-8 ASSLGHGRASGPQDTQY
TRBJ2-7 TRBV5-1 ASRNSGSYEQY
TRBJ1-2 TRBV3-1/TRBV3-2 ASSQGTGTLGGYT
TRBJ2-3 TRBV5-6 ASSLGRGRADTQY
TRBJ2-3 TRBV24-1 ATSPGQGRTDTQY
TRBJ1-2 TRBV6-5 ASSPRPGGGYT
TRBJ2-7 TRBV5-6 ASSLSGGRSYEQY
TRBJ2-2 TRBV12-5 ASAPGVYTGELF
TRBJ2-1 TRBV10-3 AISEGQVSYNEQF
TRBJ1-6 TRBV9 ASSGYGALH
TRBJ1-1 TRBV19 ASSRGTKADTEAF
TRBJ1-4 TRBV9 ASSAGSVTQKLF
TRBJ1-1 TRBV29-1 SVEDWEGMNTEAF
TRBJ2-2 TRBV30 AWSNSGVANTGELF
TRBJ1-1 TRBV29-1 SVEDLTGWNTEAF
TRBJ1-5 TRBV30 AWSVDNGNQPQH
TRBJ2-1 TRBV2 ASSPDNSEQF
TRBJ2-3 TRBV24-1 ATSNDRGRATDTQY
TRBJ2-5 TRBV2 ASSSLRGQGEETQY
TRBJ2-2 TRBV7-8 ASSLGGGVGTGELF
TRBJ2-1 TRBV15 ATSRVPRPLEEQF
TRBJ1-1 TRBV2 ASDDNPRGGNEAF
TRBJ1-2 TRBV30 AWSGGGGGYT
TRBJ1-2 TRBV5-1 ASSLVRGGYT
TRBJ2-1 TRBV4-2 ASSQGTSGGENEQF
TRBJ1-1 TRBV19 ASSLAAEAF
TRBJ1-1 TRBV3-1/TRBV3-2 ASSQAQGYTEAF
TRBJ1-1 TRBV14 ASSRFEGEAYTEAF
TRBJ2-7 TRBV9 ASSASGGYEQY
TRBJ2-1 TRBV19 ASSISRSSYNEQF
TRBJ2-5 TRBV5-8 ASSFGHLQETQY
TRBJ1-2 TRBV29-1 SVGRGGYGYT
TRBJ1-1 TRBV13 ASSPWDLINTEAF
TRBJ1-4 TRBV24-1 ATSDSGTGNEKLF
TRBJ2-7 TRBV6-5 ASRPGTGWNEQY
TRBJ2-2 TRBV19 ASRWGGLGTGELF
TRBJ2-7 TRBV11-2 ASSLERQSYEQY
TRBJ1-4 TRBV14 ASSQLPRTGREKLF
TRBJ1-2 TRBV11-2 ASSPSGPTGPGYT
TRBJ2-3 TRBV3-1/TRBV3-2 ASSPGTSGSGGTDTQY
TRBJ2-3 TRBV7-9 ASSLGLFGDTQY
TRBJ1-1 TRBV27 ASSLWEGNTEAF
TRBJ2-2 TRBV7-9 ASRFGQENTGELF
TRBJ1-2 TRBV3-1/TRBV3-2 ASSQVGTGLRSA
TRBJ1-1 TRBV2 ASRDDRVTEAF
TRBJ2-3 TRBV5-1 ASSLAKQTDTQY
TRBJ1-5 TRBV19 ASTPGQGGNQPQH
TRBJ2-1 TRBV11-2 ASSSLGQGGNEQF